This T cell receptor beta chain was retrieved from a study of shared clonotypes between healthy human individuals. Germline values: CDR1 SQVTM, CDR2 ANQGSEA. Trimming removed 6 bases from V and 8 bases from J, with 19 bases in between. The CDR3 length is 14 residues. The table came from immunoSEQ multiplex PCR; TCRdb's copy has only in-frame clones and leaves some out. The repertoire holds 2,500,000 or so clones, with 85% to 95% as singletons. A note on this clone: Its antigen is currently unknown.

Donors comprised only Caucasian adults living in Nashville, Tennessee. Whole-study results and caveats: Rarefaction revealed incomplete sorted-subset sequencing despite large depth.

The chain uses TRBV29-1 and TRBJ1-4, with a tentative D call TRBD1 (6 bases). The receptor was derived from a young man in good health. Some clones in this sample may be carry-over from other donors' samples. Sequencing was performed on naive CD4+ T cells from PBMCs. As for subset: CD45RA+ positively selected. The CDR3 nucleotides read TGCAGCGTGGAAAGTCCGGGGGCGGGAGAAAAACTGTTTTTT. Translating it yields CSVESPGAGEKLFF.